The text below deals with one T cell receptor (beta chain). Running of the v3.0 immunoSEQ assay took place at survey level. Here immunoSEQ multiplex PCR was the method, and the copy in TCRdb shows in-frame clones only, minus some. Counted here are fewer than 35,000 clones, roughly 80% occurring once; the ten biggest clones make up over 6.5%. This sample was included in a study of long-term antiretroviral therapy in people with HIV. The trim removed 1 base at V and 0 bases at J, leaving 12 bases unmatched. Germline CDR1 and CDR2: SGHDT and YYEEEE. This CDR3 spans 18 amino acids. The V gene is TRBV5-6, the J gene TRBJ2-5, with 7 bases that match TRBD1. Specimen: unsorted PBMCs, collected 0.4 years before starting antiretroviral therapy. The source of this sequence is a man younger than 35 with HIV. The CDR3 DNA follows: TGTGCCAGCAGCTTGAGGGCCGACAGGGTAAAGTACCAAGAGACCCAGTACTTC. Its protein is CASSLRADRVKYQETQYF.